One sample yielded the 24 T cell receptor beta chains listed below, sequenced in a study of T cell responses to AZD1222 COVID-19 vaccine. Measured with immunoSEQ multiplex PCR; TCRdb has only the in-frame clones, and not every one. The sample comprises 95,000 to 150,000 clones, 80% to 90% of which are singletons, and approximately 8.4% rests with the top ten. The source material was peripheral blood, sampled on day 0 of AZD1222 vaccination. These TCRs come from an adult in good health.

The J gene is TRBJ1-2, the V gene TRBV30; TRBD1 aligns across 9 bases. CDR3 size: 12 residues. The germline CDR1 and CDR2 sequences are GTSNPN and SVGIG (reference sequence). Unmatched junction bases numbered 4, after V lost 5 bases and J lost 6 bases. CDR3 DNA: TGTGCCTGGGGAGGGACAGGGAATGGCTACACCTTC. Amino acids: CAWGGTGNGYTF. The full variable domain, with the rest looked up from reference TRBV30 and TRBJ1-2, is SQTIHQWPATLVQPVGSPLSLECTVEGTSNPNLYWYRQAAGRGLQLLFYSVGIGQISSEVPQNLSASRPQDRQFILSSKKLLLSDSGFYLCAWGGTGNGYTFGSGTRLTVV.

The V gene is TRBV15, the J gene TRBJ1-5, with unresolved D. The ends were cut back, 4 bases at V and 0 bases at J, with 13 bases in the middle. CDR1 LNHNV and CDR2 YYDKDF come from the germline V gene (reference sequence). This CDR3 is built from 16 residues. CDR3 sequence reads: CATSILGRGSNQPQHF. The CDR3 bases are TGTGCCACCAGCATCTTGGGGAGAGGTAGCAATCAGCCCCAGCATTTT. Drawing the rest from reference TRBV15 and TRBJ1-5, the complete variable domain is DAMVIQNPRYQVTQFGKPVTLSCSQTLNHNVMYWYQQKSSQAPKLLFHYYDKDFNNEADTPDNFQSRRPNTSFCFLDIRSPGLGDTAMYLCATSILGRGSNQPQHFGDGTRLSIL.

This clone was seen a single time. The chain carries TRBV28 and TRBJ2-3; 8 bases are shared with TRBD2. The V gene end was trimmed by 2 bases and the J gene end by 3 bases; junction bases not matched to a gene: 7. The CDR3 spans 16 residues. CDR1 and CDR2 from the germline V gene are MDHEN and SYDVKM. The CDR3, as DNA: TGTGCCAGCAGTTTAATGGTAGCGGGATGGACAGATACGCAGTATTTT. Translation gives CASSLMVAGWTDTQYF.

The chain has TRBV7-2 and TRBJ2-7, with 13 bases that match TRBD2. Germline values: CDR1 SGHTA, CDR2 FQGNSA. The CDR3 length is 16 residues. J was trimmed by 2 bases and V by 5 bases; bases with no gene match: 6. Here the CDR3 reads CASSKGLAGQTYEQYF. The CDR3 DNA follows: TGTGCCAGCAGCAAGGGACTAGCGGGGCAAACCTACGAGCAGTACTTC.

The CDR3 bases are TGTGCCAGCAGTCTTCATTCTGCGTGGGAGCAGTTCTTC. It yields the protein CASSLHSAWEQFF. The rearrangement links TRBV27 to TRBJ2-1; D is undetermined. The CDR3 loop spans 13 amino acids. Germline loops: CDR1 MNHEY, CDR2 SMNVEV (reference sequence). The V and J ends lost 5 bases and 10 bases respectively, with 15 bases between them.

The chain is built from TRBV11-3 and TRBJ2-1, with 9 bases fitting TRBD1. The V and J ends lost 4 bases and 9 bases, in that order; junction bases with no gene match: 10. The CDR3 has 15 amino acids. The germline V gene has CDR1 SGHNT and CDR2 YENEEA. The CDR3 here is CASSWRAGTGSEQFF. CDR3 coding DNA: TGTGCCAGCAGCTGGCGGGCTGGGACAGGGAGTGAGCAGTTCTTC.

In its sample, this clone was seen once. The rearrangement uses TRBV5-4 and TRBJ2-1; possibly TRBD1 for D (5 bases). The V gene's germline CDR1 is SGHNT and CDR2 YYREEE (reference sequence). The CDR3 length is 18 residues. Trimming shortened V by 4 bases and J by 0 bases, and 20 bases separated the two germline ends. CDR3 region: CASSRTLLQESSYNEQFF. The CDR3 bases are TGTGCCAGCAGCCGCACCCTACTACAGGAAAGCTCCTACAATGAGCAGTTCTTC.

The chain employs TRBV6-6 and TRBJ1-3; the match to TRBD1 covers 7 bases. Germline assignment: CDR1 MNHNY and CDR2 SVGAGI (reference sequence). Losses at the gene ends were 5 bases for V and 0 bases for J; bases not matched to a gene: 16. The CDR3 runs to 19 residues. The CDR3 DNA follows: TGTGCCAGCAGTCCGGACAGGTCCTCCCCACTCTTCTCTGGAAACACCATATATTTT. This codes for CASSPDRSSPLFSGNTIYF.

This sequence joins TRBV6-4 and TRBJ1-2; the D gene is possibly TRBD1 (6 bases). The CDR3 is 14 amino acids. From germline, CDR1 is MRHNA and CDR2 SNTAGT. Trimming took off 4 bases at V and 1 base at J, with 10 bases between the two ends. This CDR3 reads CASSAEGGNYGYTF. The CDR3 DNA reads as TGTGCCAGCAGTGCCGAAGGGGGTAACTATGGCTACACCTTC.

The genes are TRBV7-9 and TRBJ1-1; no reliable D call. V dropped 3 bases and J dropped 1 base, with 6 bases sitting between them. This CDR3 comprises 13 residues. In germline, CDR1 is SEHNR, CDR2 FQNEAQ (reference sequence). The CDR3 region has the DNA TGTGCCAGCAGCTTCTCCCAGAACACTGAAGCTTTCTTT. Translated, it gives CASSFSQNTEAFF.

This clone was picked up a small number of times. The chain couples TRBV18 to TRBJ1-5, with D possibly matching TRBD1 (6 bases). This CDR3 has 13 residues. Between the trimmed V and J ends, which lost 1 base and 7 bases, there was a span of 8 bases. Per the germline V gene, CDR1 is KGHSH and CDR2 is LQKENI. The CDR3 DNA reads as TGTGCCAGCTCACCACAGGGGGAGCAGCCCCAGCATTTT. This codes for CASSPQGEQPQHF.

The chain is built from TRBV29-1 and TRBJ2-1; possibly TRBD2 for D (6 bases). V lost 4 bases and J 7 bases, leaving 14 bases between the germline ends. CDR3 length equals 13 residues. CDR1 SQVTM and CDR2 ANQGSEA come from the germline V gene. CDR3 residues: CSVGLVGRNEQFF. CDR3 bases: TGCAGCGTTGGACTAGTGGGTCGTAATGAGCAGTTCTTC.

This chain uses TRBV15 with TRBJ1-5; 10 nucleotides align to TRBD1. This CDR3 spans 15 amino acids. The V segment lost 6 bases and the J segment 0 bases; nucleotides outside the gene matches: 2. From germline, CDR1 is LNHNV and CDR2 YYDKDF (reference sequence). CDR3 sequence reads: CATRGTGDSNQPQHF. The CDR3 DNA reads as TGTGCCACCAGGGGGACAGGGGATAGCAATCAGCCCCAGCATTTT.

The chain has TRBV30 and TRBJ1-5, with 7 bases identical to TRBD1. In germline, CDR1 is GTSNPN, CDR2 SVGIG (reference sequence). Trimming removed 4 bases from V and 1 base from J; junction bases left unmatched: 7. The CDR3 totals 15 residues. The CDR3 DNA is TGTGCCTGGACTGCAGGGGGTCGAAGCAATCAGCCCCAGCATTTT. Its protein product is CAWTAGGRSNQPQHF.

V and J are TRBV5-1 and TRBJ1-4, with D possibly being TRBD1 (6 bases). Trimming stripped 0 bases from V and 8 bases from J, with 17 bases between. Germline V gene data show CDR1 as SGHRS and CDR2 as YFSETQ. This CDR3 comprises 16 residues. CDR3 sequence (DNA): TGCGCCAGCAGCTTGGCGGCGGGGGCAACAGAAGAAAAACTGTTTTTT. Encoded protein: CASSLAAGATEEKLFF.

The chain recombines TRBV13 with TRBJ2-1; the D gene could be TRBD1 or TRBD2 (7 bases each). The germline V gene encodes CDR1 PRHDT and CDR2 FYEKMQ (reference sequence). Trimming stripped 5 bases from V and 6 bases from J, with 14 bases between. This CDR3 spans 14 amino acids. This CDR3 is CASSGRDRFNEQFF. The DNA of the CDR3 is TGTGCCAGCAGCGGGAGGGACAGATTCAATGAGCAGTTCTTC.

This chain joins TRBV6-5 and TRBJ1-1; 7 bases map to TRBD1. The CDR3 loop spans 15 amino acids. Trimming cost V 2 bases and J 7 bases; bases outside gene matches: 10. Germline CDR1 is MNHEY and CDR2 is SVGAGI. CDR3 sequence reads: CASSYARGRSDEAFF. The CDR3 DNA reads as TGTGCCAGCAGTTACGCAAGGGGGCGTAGTGATGAAGCTTTCTTT.

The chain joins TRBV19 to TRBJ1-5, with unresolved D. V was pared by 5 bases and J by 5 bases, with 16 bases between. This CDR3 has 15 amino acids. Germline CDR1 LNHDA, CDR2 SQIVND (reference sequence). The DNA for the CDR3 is TGTGCCAGTAGTTTCTTAGTACGAGGAGATCAGCCCCAGCATTTT. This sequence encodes CASSFLVRGDQPQHF.

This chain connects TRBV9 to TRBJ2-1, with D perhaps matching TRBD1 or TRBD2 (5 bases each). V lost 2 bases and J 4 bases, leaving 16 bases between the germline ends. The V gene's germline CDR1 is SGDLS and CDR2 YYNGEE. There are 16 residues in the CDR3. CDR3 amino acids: CASSVYTGTVYNEQFF. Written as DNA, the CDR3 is TGTGCCAGCAGCGTTTACACCGGGACGGTTTACAATGAGCAGTTCTTC.

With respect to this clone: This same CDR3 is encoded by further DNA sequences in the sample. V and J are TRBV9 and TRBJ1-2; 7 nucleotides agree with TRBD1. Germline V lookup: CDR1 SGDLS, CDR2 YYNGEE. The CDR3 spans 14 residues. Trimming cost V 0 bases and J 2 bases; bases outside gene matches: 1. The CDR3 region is CASSVGTGNYGYTF. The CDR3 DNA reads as TGTGCCAGCAGCGTAGGGACAGGCAACTATGGCTACACCTTC.

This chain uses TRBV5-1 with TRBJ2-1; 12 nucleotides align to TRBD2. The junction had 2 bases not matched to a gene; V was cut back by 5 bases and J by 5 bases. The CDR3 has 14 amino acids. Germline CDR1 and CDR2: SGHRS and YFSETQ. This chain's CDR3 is CASRWTSGNNEQFF. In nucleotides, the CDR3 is TGCGCCAGCAGATGGACTAGCGGGAACAATGAGCAGTTCTTC.

Here the CDR3 reads CASSLEPNTEAFF. CDR3 nucleotide sequence: TGCGCCAGCAGCTTGGAGCCGAACACTGAAGCTTTCTTT. The V call is TRBV5-1, the J call TRBJ1-1; D gene unclear. Germline V gene data show CDR1 as SGHRS and CDR2 as YFSETQ. The CDR3 length is 13 residues. V lost 0 bases and J lost 1, with 4 bases in between.

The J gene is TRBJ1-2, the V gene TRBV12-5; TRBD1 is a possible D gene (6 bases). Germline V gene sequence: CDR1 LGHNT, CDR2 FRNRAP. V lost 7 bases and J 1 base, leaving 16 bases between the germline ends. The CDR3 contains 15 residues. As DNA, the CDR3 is TGTGCTAGTGTTAAAGACAGGCTGAGTAACTATGGCTACACCTTC. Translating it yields CASVKDRLSNYGYTF.

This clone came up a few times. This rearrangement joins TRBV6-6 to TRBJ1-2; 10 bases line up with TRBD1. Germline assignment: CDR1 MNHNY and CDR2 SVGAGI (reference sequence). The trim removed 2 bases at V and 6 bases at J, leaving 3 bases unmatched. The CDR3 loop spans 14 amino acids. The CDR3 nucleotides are TGTGCCAGCAGTTACAAGGACAGGGGGGATGGCTACACCTTC. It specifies CASSYKDRGDGYTF.